This T cell receptor (beta chain) emerged from a study of technical replicates of blood from a few donors. Method: immunoSEQ multiplex PCR; TCRdb's copy keeps in-frame clones and lacks some. The repertoire holds some 77,000 clones, with about 91% as singletons. Trimming at V came to 4 bases and at J to 4 bases, leaving 16 bases not matched to a gene. The CDR3 length is 20 residues. Germline assignment: CDR1 SGHNT and CDR2 YENEEA. V usage is TRBV11-3 and J usage is TRBJ2-2, with TRBD2 identical over 12 bases. The sequence was obtained from a human donor in good health. Sequencing used T cells isolated from PBMCs. The CDR3 DNA reads as TGTGCCAGCAGCTCGCCCCTGGGGCTAGCGGGAGGGCCAGGCACCGGGGAGCTGTTTTTT. Translation gives CASSSPLGLAGGPGTGELFF.